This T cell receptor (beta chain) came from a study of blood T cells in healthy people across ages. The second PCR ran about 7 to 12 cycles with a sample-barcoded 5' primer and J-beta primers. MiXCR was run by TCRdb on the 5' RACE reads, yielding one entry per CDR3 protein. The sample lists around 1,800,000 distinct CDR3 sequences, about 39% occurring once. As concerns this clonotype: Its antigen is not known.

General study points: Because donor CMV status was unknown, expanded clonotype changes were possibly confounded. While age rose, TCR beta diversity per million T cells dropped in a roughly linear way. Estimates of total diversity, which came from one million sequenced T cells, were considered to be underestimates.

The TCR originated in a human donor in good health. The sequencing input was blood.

Here the CDR3 reads CAIGTGSATNEKLFF. CDR3 bases: TGTGCCATCGGGACGGGCTCTGCAACTAATGAAAAACTGTTTTTT. The genes are TRBV10-3 and TRBJ1-4; the D gene is possibly TRBD1 (5 bases). Looked up from germline, CDR1 is ENHRY and CDR2 is SYGVKD. The CDR3 sequence is 15 residues long. V lost 8 bases to trimming and J lost 0 bases, with 13 bases between them.